This is a list of T cell receptor beta chains from one sample in a study of blood T cell repertoires in COVID-19. Libraries were prepared by immunoSEQ multiplex PCR; TCRdb keeps only in-frame clonotypes and omits some of them. There are over 45,000 clones in the sample; around nine tenths occur only once, and 6.5% lies in the top ten. The sample consisted of peripheral blood. The receptors were sampled from a man aged 45-65 years with active COVID-19. Each CDR3 is given with its conserved first and last residue. The D gene is left open where the match is weak. Where a row states a size, it is once, few, many or the class of an expanded clone; other rows omit it.

v_call	clone_size	j_call	d_call	cdr3_length	cdr3_nt	cdr3_aa
TRBV11-2	-	TRBJ2-1	-	13	TGTGCCAGCAGCTTAGAACAATACAATGAGCAGTTCTTC	CASSLEQYNEQFF
TRBV5-5	-	TRBJ2-7	-	15	TGTGCCAGCAGCTCCGGGGTGGGCAGGATCTACGAGCAGTACTTC	CASSSGVGRIYEQYF
TRBV18	-	TRBJ2-7	TRBD1	15	TGTGCCAGCTCACCACCGAGGGACAGGGGGCTCCTTACGTACTTC	CASSPPRDRGLLTYF
TRBV7-6	-	TRBJ2-1	TRBD2	15	TGTGCCAGCAGCTTAGGGGGACTAGCGGGAAATGAGCAGTTCTTC	CASSLGGLAGNEQFF
TRBV30	once	TRBJ1-3	-	15	TGTGCCTGGAGTATACCCGGGGGCTCTGGAAACACCATATATTTT	CAWSIPGGSGNTIYF
TRBV11-2	-	TRBJ2-7	-	13	TGTGCCAGCAGTCCTTCTCAGGGTGCCGAGCAGTACTTC	CASSPSQGAEQYF
TRBV6-1	-	TRBJ1-1	-	14	TGTGCCAGCAGTGAAGGGGGCGCGTACACTGAAGCTTTCTTT	CASSEGGAYTEAFF
TRBV7-2	-	TRBJ2-1	-	11	TGTGCCAGCAGCTTATTAGCTGAGCAGTTCTTC	CASSLLAEQFF
TRBV29-1	-	TRBJ1-2	-	11	TGCAGCGTTGATCAGGGGAACGGCTACACCTTC	CSVDQGNGYTF
TRBV7-8	-	TRBJ2-2	-	18	TGTGCCAGCAGCTTAGCCGGGGGAGACCTATCTACCGACGGGGAGCTGTTTTTT	CASSLAGGDLSTDGELFF
TRBV6-1	once	TRBJ2-5	-	14	TGTGCCAGCAGTGAAGGATGGGGCGGAGAGACCCAGTACTTC	CASSEGWGGETQYF
TRBV11-2	few	TRBJ1-2	-	13	TGTGCCAGCAGCTCAAGGGGCGACTATGGCTACACCTTC	CASSSRGDYGYTF
TRBV27	-	TRBJ1-2	-	13	TGTGCCAGCAGCGCCAGGTTCGGGGGGGGCTACACCTTC	CASSARFGGGYTF
TRBV7-2	-	TRBJ2-6	-	18	TGTGCCAGCAGCTTAGGATCGGGAGAGGTTCGTGGGGCCAACGTCCTGACTTTC	CASSLGSGEVRGANVLTF
TRBV13	-	TRBJ2-7	TRBD2	15	TGTGCCAGCAGCCGGTGGCTAGCGGGTACCTACGAGCAGTACTTC	CASSRWLAGTYEQYF